One and the same sample provided the 24 T cell receptor beta chains below, sequenced in a study of human T cells and chemical hapten exposure. Described time point: patch test 2, 6 weeks after DPC sensitization. The treatment: therapeutic diphenylcyclopropenone sensitization with weekly scalp DPC. TCRdb reanalysed the RACE reads using MiXCR and keeps one entry per CDR3 protein. The table includes 110,000 or so distinct CDR3 sequences, about a tenth detected once. The sequenced sample was whole blood, obtained in connection with sensitization to the hapten diphenylcyclopropenone (DPC). The receptors stem from a woman in her forties with alopecia areata. Some clones in this sample may be carry-over from other donors' samples.

This clonotype was seen at least ten times. The chain combines TRBV21-1 with TRBJ2-1; TRBD2 is taken as the D call from the table, unchecked against the DNA. TRBV21-1 is recorded as a pseudogene. The CDR3 consists of 13 residues. The CDR3 is CASSKKGVNEQFF. The CDR3 nucleotides read TGTGCCAGCAGCAAAAAGGGAGTCAATGAGCAGTTCTTC.

This clonotype appeared a few times. This chain links TRBV20-1 with TRBJ1-2, with no clear D. Looked up from germline, CDR1 is DFQATT and CDR2 is SNEGSKA (reference sequence). The CDR3 extends over 13 amino acids. V was pared by 3 bases and J by 3 bases, with 11 bases between. CDR3 amino acids: CSASGGGDYGYTF. The CDR3 region has the DNA TGCAGTGCTAGTGGTGGCGGGGACTATGGCTACACCTTC.

This clonotype has a handful of counts. The chain uses TRBV18 and TRBJ2-3; 11 nucleotides line up with TRBD1. This CDR3 spans 16 amino acids. The ends lost 1 base at V and 3 bases at J; junction bases unmatched: 3. Germline V lookup: CDR1 KGHSH, CDR2 LQKENI. The CDR3 DNA is TGTGCCAGCTCACCACGGACAGGGGGCGCGACAGATACGCAGTATTTT. It is translated as CASSPRTGGATDTQYF.

The CDR3 DNA follows: TGTGCCAGCAGTTACTCGGAGGGGGCCACAGATACGCAGTATTTT. Translation: CASSYSEGATDTQYF. The V call is TRBV6-2 or TRBV6-3, the J call TRBJ2-3; possibly TRBD1 for D (7 bases). CDR1 and CDR2 from the germline V gene are MNHEY and SVGEGT. CDR3 length: 15 residues. V dropped 0 bases and J dropped 2 bases, with 9 bases sitting between them.

The V call is TRBV6-5, the J call TRBJ1-3; 10 positions match TRBD1. Trimming removed 2 bases from V and 0 bases from J; junction bases left unmatched: 1. Per germline, CDR1 MNHEY and CDR2 SVGAGI. The CDR3 is 16 residues long. The CDR3 is CASSYGTGASGNTIYF. The CDR3, as DNA: TGTGCCAGCAGTTACGGGACAGGGGCCTCTGGAAACACCATATATTTT.

This clonotype was seen repeatedly, ten times or more. The chain has TRBV28 and TRBJ2-1, with TRBD2 identical over 8 bases. Losses at the gene ends were 6 bases for V and 7 bases for J; bases not matched to a gene: 8. This CDR3 comprises 14 residues. Germline V gene lookup returns CDR1 MDHEN and CDR2 SYDVKM. CDR3 bases: TGTGCCAGCAGCCCGGGGGGGGCGCGGAATGAGCAGTTCTTC. This encodes CASSPGGARNEQFF.

This clonotype was seen many times. CDR3 protein: CASSGGGPDRSNTEAFF. CDR3 bases: TGTGCCAGCAGTGGGGGGGGACCGGACAGGTCGAACACTGAAGCTTTCTTT. The genes are TRBV27 and TRBJ1-1; 7 positions agree with TRBD1. The CDR3 covers 17 residues. Germline V lookup: CDR1 MNHEY, CDR2 SMNVEV (reference sequence). The trim removed 5 bases at V and 1 base at J, leaving 13 bases unmatched.

The chain recombines TRBV4-2 with TRBJ1-2, with D perhaps matching TRBD1 (6 bases). With 4 bases removed from V and 1 base from J, the gap between germline ends came to 13 bases. Germline V CDR1 and CDR2: LGHNA, YNFKEQ. The CDR3 is 15 amino acids. The CDR3: CASSPDGQLNYGYTF. CDR3 sequence (DNA): TGTGCCAGCAGCCCAGATGGACAGCTTAACTATGGCTACACCTTC.

The chain recombines TRBV3-1 with TRBJ2-7, with D unresolved. CDR3 size: 15 residues. V was cut by 0 bases and J by 0 bases, with 9 bases left in between. Germline loops: CDR1 LGHDT, CDR2 YNNKEL (reference sequence). CDR3 sequence: CASSQDPTPSYEQYF. The CDR3 DNA is TGTGCCAGCAGCCAAGACCCGACCCCCTCCTACGAGCAGTACTTC.

Only one count was recorded for this clonotype. A much bigger clone sits one base away, suggesting this may be a read error. The rearrangement joins TRBV10-3 to TRBJ2-7, with a tentative D call TRBD1 (7 bases). The length of the CDR3 is 14 residues. CDR1 and CDR2 (germline): ENHRY, SYGVKD. V shed 5 bases and J shed 3 bases, with 14 bases lying between them. The CDR3 loop is CAISLAGGIYEQYF. DNA of the CDR3: TGTGCCATCAGTTTGGCAGGGGGGATCTACGAGCAGTACTTC.

This clonotype has at least ten counts. This rearrangement joins TRBV10-3 to TRBJ2-7; D assignment may be TRBD1 or TRBD2 (5 bases each). V was shortened by 4 bases and J by 2 bases, with 12 bases between the two germline ends. Germline V CDR1 and CDR2: ENHRY, SYGVKD. The CDR3 spans 14 residues. Written as DNA, the CDR3 is TGTGCCATCAGTGCTGGGACGGCCACCTACGAGCAGTACTTC. This gives the protein CAISAGTATYEQYF.

This clonotype has a count of ten or more. The chain recombines TRBV10-3 with TRBJ1-1; tentatively, D is TRBD1 (6 bases). CDR3 length: 14 residues. Germline values: CDR1 ENHRY, CDR2 SYGVKD. Trimming pared 7 bases from V and 3 bases from J, leaving 15 bases between. As DNA, the CDR3 is TGTGCCATCACCCCACAGGGCGGGGACACTGAAGCTTTCTTT. It translates to CAITPQGGDTEAFF.

The gene calls are TRBV6-2 or TRBV6-3 and TRBJ2-7; TRBD2 might be the D (7 bases). Trimming removed 9 bases at V and 2 bases at J, with 17 bases between. The CDR3 spans 14 residues. Germline loops: CDR1 MNHEY, CDR2 SVGEGT. The DNA of the CDR3 is TGTGCCAGTGGGGGGGGGCCATGGACCTACGAGCAGTACTTC. Protein product: CASGGGPWTYEQYF.

This sequence joins TRBV6-2 or TRBV6-3 and TRBJ2-5; the D gene could be TRBD1 or TRBD2 (5 bases each). The CDR3 has 13 amino acids. The V and J ends lost 5 bases and 5 bases respectively, with 12 bases between them. Germline V gene data show CDR1 as MNHEY and CDR2 as SVGEGT. CDR3 sequence: CASSPEGPETQYF. CDR3 DNA sequence: TGTGCCAGCAGTCCAGAGGGGCCCGAGACCCAGTACTTC.

In its sample, this clonotype was seen many times. The chain joins TRBV2 to TRBJ2-7; maybe TRBD1 (6 bases). The CDR3 length is 14 residues. The germline CDR1 and CDR2 sequences are SNHLY and FYNNEI. V dropped 6 bases and J dropped 1 base, with 13 bases sitting between them. The CDR3, as DNA: TGTGCCAGCAGGCAGGGGTCTAGTTCCTACGAGCAGTACTTC. Translation: CASRQGSSSYEQYF.

This clonotype has just a few counts. The rearrangement joins TRBV6-5 to TRBJ1-1; D unclear. The ends were cut back, 2 bases at V and 7 bases at J, with 20 bases in the middle. Looked up from germline, CDR1 is MNHEY and CDR2 is SVGAGI. The CDR3 loop spans 16 amino acids. CDR3 loop: CASSYDGNLGWNEAFF. CDR3 bases: TGTGCCAGCAGTTACGATGGCAACCTCGGATGGAATGAAGCTTTCTTT.

This clonotype was counted a few times. The chain employs TRBV29-1 and TRBJ2-5; D is uncertain. V was clipped by 4 bases and J by 1 base, with 7 bases between them. CDR3 length equals 12 residues. CDR1 is SQVTM, CDR2 ANQGSEA, per germline. The DNA for the CDR3 is TGCAGCGTTGGGACGATCCAAGAGACCCAGTACTTC. This encodes CSVGTIQETQYF.

At least ten counts were recorded for this clonotype. The J gene is TRBJ2-2, the V gene TRBV7-9, with D possibly TRBD1 on 5 matching bases. The germline CDR1 and CDR2 sequences are SEHNR and FQNEAQ (reference sequence). The V end lost 1 base, the J end lost 7 bases, and 10 bases lay between the germline ends. There are 14 residues in the CDR3. CDR3 protein: CASSLVEQDGELFF. The DNA for the CDR3 is TGTGCCAGCAGCTTAGTGGAACAGGACGGGGAGCTGTTTTTT. The variable domain in full, with the rest retrieved from reference TRBV7-9 and TRBJ2-2, is DTGVSQNPRHKITKRGQNVTFRCDPISEHNRLYWYRQTLGQGPEFLTYFQNEAQLEKSRLLSDRFSAERPKGSFSTLEIQRTEQGDSAMYLCASSLVEQDGELFFGEGSRLTVL.

This clonotype was found a few times. The rearrangement links TRBV11-2 to TRBJ2-4; unclear D gene. Trimming removed 1 base at V and 8 bases at J, with 15 bases between. The CDR3 contains 15 residues. Germline V gives CDR1 SGHAT, CDR2 FQNNGV. CDR3 DNA: TGTGCCAGCAGCTTAGCGGGCGGTTCTAAACACATTCAGTACTTC. Translation: CASSLAGGSKHIQYF.

The sample holds a few counts of this clonotype. The chain combines TRBV7-2 with TRBJ1-5; D perhaps matches TRBD1 (5 bases). V was cut by 4 bases and J by 5 bases, with 15 bases left in between. Per the germline V gene, CDR1 is SGHTA and CDR2 is FQGNSA. CDR3 length: 15 amino acids. CDR3 nucleotides: TGTGCCAGCAGCTCAACGCGTGGGGGGTATCAGCCCCAGCATTTT. Residues: CASSSTRGGYQPQHF.

This clonotype occurred many times. The chain links TRBV6-5 to TRBJ1-1; perhaps TRBD1 as D (5 bases). CDR1 and CDR2 (germline): MNHEY, SVGAGI. Trimming took off 2 bases at V and 4 bases at J, with 11 bases between the two ends. The CDR3 covers 14 residues. Here the CDR3 reads CASSYRGRVTEAFF. The CDR3 DNA is TGTGCCAGCAGTTACAGGGGCCGGGTCACTGAAGCTTTCTTT.

This clonotype was observed many times. The chain recombines TRBV7-2 with TRBJ2-3, with D possibly matching TRBD2 (6 bases). The germline V gene encodes CDR1 SGHTA and CDR2 FQGNSA. The CDR3 has 13 residues. V lost 5 bases to trimming and J lost 9 bases, with 15 bases between them. The CDR3 coding sequence is TGTGCCAGCAGCCCAACTAGCCGACAAACGCAGTATTTT. Residues: CASSPTSRQTQYF.

This clonotype occurred many times. The chain employs TRBV7-8 and TRBJ2-7; D is possibly TRBD1 (6 bases). The CDR3 is 14 residues long. Germline V lookup: CDR1 SGHVS, CDR2 FQNEAQ. Trimming shortened V by 5 bases and J by 1 base, and 12 bases separated the two germline ends. The CDR3 spells CASSQRTASYEQYF. The CDR3, as DNA: TGTGCCAGCAGCCAGCGGACAGCGTCCTACGAGCAGTACTTC.

This clonotype appeared many times. V is TRBV2 and J is TRBJ1-4; tentative D call: TRBD1 (6 bases). V was pared by 6 bases and J by 0 bases, with 11 bases between. Germline values: CDR1 SNHLY, CDR2 FYNNEI. The CDR3 is made up of 15 amino acids. The CDR3 nucleotides are TGTGCCAGCAGGGCAGGGGTTGCAACTAATGAAAAACTGTTTTTT. This gives the protein CASRAGVATNEKLFF.